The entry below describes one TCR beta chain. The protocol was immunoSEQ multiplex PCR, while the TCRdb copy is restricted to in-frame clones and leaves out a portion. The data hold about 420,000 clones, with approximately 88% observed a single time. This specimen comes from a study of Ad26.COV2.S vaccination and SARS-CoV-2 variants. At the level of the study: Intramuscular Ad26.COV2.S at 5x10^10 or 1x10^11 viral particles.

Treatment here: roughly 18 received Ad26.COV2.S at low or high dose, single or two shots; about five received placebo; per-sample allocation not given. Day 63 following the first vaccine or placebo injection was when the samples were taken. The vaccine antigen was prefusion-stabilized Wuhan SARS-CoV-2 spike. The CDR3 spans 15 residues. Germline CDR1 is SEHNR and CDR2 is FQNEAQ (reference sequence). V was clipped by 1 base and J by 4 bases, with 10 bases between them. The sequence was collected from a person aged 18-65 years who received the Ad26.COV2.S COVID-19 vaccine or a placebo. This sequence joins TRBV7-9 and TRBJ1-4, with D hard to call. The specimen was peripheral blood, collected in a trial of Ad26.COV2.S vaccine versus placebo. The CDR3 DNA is TGTGCCAGCAGCTTAGGGACGGCAAATAATGAAAAACTGTTTTTT. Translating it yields CASSLGTANNEKLFF.